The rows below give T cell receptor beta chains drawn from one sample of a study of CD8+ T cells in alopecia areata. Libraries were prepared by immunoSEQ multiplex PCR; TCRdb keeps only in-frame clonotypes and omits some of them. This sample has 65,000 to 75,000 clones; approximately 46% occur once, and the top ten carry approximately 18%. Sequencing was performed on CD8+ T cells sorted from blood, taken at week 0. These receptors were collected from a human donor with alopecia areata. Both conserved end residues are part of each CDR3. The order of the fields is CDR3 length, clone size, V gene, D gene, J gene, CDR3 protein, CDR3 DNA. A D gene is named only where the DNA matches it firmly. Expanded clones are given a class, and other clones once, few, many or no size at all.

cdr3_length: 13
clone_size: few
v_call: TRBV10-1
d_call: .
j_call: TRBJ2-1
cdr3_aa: CASSPGPTAEQFF
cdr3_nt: TGCGCCAGCAGTCCGGGGCCTACCGCGGAGCAGTTCTTC

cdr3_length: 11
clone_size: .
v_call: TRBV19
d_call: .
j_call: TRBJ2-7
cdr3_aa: CATGPGDEQYF
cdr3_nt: TGTGCCACCGGACCAGGGGACGAGCAGTACTTC

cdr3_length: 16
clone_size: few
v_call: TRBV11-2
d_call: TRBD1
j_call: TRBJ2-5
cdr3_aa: CASSPFPAQGAETQYF
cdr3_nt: TGTGCCAGCAGCCCCTTCCCGGCACAGGGGGCAGAGACCCAGTACTTC

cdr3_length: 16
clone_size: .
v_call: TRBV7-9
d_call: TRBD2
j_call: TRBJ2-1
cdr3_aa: CASSPKLADYHNEQFF
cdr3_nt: TGTGCCAGCAGCCCCAAGCTAGCGGACTATCACAATGAGCAGTTCTTC

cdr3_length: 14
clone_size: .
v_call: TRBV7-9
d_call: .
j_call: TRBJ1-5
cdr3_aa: CASSLGPYGQPQHF
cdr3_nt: TGTGCCAGCAGCTTAGGCCCGTATGGGCAGCCCCAGCATTTT

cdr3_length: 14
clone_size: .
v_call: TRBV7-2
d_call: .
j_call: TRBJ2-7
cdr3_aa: CASSLGYGAYEQYF
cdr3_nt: TGTGCCAGCAGCCTCGGGTATGGGGCCTACGAGCAGTACTTC

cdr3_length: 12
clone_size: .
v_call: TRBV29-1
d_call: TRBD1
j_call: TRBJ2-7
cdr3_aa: CSASPGGYEQYF
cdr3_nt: TGCAGCGCCTCCCCAGGGGGCTACGAGCAGTACTTC

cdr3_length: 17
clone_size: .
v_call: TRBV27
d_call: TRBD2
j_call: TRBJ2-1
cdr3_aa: CASSLSEGGPWYNEQFF
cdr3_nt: TGTGCCAGCAGTTTATCGGAGGGAGGGCCGTGGTACAATGAGCAGTTCTTC

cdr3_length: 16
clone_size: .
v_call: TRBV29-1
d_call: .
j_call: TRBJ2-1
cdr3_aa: CSVTPERERTYNEQFF
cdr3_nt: TGCAGCGTAACACCTGAACGGGAGCGTACCTACAATGAGCAGTTCTTC

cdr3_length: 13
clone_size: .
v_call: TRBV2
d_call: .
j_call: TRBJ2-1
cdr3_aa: CASSDFGANEQFF
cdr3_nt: TGTGCCAGCAGTGACTTTGGAGCCAATGAGCAGTTCTTC

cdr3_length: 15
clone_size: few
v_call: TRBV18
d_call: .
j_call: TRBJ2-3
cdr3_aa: CASSPGGGWTDTQYF
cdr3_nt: TGTGCCAGCTCACCAGGGGGGGGCTGGACAGATACGCAGTATTTT

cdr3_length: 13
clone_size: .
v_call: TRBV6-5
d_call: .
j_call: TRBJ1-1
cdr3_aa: CASSYGGGTEAFF
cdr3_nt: TGTGCCAGCAGTTACGGGGGGGGAACTGAAGCTTTCTTT

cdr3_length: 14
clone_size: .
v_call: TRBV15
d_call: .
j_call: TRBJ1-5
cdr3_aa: CATSRDPQGQPQHF
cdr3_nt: TGTGCCACCAGCAGAGACCCCCAGGGGCAGCCCCAGCATTTT

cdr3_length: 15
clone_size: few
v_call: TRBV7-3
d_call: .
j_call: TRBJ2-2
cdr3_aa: CASSLIRASTGELFF
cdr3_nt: TGTGCCAGCAGCTTAATTAGGGCCTCCACCGGGGAGCTGTTTTTT

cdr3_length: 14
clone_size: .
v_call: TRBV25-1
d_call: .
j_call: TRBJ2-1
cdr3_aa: CASTPAGAYNEQFF
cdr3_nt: TGTGCCAGCACCCCAGCGGGTGCCTACAATGAGCAGTTCTTC

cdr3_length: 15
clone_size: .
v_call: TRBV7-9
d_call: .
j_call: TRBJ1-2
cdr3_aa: CASSLATAGMVGYTF
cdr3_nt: TGTGCCAGCAGCTTAGCAACGGCAGGGATGGTCGGCTACACCTTC

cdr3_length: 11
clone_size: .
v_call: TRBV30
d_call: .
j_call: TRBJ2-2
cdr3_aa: CAWSVGGELFF
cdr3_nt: TGTGCCTGGAGTGTAGGGGGGGAGCTGTTTTTT

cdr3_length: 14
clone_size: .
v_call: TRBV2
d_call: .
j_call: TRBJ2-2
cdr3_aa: CASSDLKDTGELFF
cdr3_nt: TGTGCCAGCAGCGATTTAAAGGACACCGGGGAGCTGTTTTTT

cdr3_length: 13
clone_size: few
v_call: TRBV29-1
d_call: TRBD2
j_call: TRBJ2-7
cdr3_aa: CSVLVSGSYEQYF
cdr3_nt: TGCAGCGTCCTCGTTAGCGGGAGCTACGAGCAGTACTTC

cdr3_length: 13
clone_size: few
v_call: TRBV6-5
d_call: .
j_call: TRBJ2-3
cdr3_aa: CASGGTSTDTQYF
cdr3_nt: TGTGCCAGCGGCGGCACTAGCACAGATACGCAGTATTTT

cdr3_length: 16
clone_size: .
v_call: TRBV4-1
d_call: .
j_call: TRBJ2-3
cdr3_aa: CASSQDPGSSTDTQYF
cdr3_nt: TGCGCCAGCAGCCAAGACCCGGGATCCTCCACAGATACGCAGTATTTT

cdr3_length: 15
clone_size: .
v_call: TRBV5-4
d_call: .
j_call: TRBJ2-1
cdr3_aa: CASNPSPLDWNEQFF
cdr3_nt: TGTGCCAGCAACCCCTCCCCGCTAGATTGGAATGAGCAGTTCTTC

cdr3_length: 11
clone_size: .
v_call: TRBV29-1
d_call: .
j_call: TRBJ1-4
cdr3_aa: CSVEGEVGRLF
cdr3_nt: TGCAGCGTTGAAGGTGAGGTGGGACGCCTTTTT

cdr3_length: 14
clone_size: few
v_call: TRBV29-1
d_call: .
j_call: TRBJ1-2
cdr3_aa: CSVGAGDNNYGYTF
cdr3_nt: TGCAGCGTTGGGGCCGGGGATAATAACTATGGCTACACCTTC

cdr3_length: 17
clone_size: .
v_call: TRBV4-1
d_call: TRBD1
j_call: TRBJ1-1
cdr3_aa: CASSQPKQGGLGTEAFF
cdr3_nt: TGCGCCAGCAGCCAACCCAAACAGGGGGGTCTGGGCACTGAAGCTTTCTTT

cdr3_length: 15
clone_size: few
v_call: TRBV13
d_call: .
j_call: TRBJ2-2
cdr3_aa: CASSAGPSYTGELFF
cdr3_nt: TGTGCCAGCAGTGCCGGACCGTCGTACACCGGGGAGCTGTTTTTT

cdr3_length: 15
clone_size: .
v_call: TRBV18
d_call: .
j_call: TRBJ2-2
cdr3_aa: CASSPPAVNTGELFF
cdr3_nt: TGTGCCAGCTCACCACCGGCAGTGAACACCGGGGAGCTGTTTTTT

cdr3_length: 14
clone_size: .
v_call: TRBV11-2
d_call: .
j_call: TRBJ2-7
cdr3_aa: CASSFGGLSYEQYF
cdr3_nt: TGTGCCAGCAGCTTCGGGGGGCTCTCCTACGAGCAGTACTTC

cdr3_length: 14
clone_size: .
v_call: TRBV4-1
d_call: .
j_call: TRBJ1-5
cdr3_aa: CASSQERGSQPQHF
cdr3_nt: TGCGCCAGCAGCCAAGAGAGGGGTAGTCAGCCCCAGCATTTT

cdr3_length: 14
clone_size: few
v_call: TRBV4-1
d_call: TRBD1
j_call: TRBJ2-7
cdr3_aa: CASSQDTGGIEQYF
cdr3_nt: TGCGCCAGCAGCCAAGATACAGGGGGCATCGAGCAGTACTTC

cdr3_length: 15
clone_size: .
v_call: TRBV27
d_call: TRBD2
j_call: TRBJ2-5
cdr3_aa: CASSLYLAGRETQYF
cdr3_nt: TGTGCCAGCAGTTTGTACCTAGCGGGACGGGAGACCCAGTACTTC

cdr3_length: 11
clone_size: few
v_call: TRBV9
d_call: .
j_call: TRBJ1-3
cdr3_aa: CASSLGNTIYF
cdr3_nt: TGTGCCAGCAGCCTGGGAAACACCATATATTTT

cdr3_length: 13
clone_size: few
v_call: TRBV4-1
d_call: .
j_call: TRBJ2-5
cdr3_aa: CASSQRSWETQYF
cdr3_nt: TGCGCCAGCAGCCAACGGTCGTGGGAGACCCAGTACTTC

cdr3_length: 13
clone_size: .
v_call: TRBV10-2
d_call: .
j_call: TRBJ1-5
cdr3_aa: CASSESGVQPQHF
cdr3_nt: TGCGCCAGCAGTGAGTCGGGGGTTCAGCCCCAGCATTTT

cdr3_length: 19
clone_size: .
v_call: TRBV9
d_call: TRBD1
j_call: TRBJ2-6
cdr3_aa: CASSARTGQPSSGANVLTF
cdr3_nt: TGTGCCAGCAGCGCCCGGACAGGGCAGCCATCCTCTGGGGCCAACGTCCTGACTTTC

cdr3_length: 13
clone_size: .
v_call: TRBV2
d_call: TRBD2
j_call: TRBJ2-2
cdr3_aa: CASSKTSEGELFF
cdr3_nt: TGTGCCAGCAGTAAGACTAGCGAGGGGGAGCTGTTTTTT

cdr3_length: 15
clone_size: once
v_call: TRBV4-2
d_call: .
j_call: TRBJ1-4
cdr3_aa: CASSQAGQTIEKLFF
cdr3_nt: TGTGCCAGCAGCCAAGCCGGACAGACGATTGAAAAACTGTTTTTT

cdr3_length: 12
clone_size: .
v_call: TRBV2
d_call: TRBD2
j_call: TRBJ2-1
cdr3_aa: CATPSGSGEQFF
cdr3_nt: TGTGCCACCCCTAGCGGGAGCGGTGAGCAGTTCTTC

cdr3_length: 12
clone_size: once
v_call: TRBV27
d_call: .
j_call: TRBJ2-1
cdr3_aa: CASSFINNEQFF
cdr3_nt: TGTGCCAGCAGTTTCATAAACAATGAGCAGTTCTTC

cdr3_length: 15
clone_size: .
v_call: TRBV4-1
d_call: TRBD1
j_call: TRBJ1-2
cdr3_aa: CASSQGTGGDYGYTF
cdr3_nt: TGCGCCAGCAGCCAAGGGACAGGGGGCGACTATGGCTACACCTTC

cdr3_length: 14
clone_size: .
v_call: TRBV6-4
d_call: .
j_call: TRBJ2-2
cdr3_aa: CASTPDEDTGELFF
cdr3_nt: TGTGCCAGCACCCCAGACGAGGACACCGGGGAGCTGTTTTTT

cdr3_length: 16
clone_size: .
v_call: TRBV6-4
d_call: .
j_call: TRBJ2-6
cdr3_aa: CASSDSPEAGANVLTF
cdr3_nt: TGTGCCAGCAGTGACTCCCCGGAGGCGGGGGCCAACGTCCTGACTTTC

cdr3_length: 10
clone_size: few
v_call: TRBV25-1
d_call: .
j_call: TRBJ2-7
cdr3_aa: CASSSYEQYF
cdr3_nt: TGTGCCAGCAGTTCCTACGAGCAGTACTTC

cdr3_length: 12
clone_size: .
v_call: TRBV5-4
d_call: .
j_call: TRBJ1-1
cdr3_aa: CASSFPGTEAFF
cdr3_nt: TGTGCCAGCAGCTTCCCAGGGACTGAAGCTTTCTTT

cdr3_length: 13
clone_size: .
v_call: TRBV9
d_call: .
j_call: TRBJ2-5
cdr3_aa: CASSRDNQETQYF
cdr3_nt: TGTGCCAGCAGCCGAGACAACCAAGAGACCCAGTACTTC

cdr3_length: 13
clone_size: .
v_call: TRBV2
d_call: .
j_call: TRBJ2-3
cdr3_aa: CASSVSGADTQYF
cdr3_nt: TGTGCCAGCAGTGTCTCGGGGGCAGATACGCAGTATTTT

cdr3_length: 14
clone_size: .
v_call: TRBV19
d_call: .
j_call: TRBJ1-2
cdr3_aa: CASSWGASSYGYTF
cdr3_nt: TGTGCCAGTAGTTGGGGGGCGTCCTCCTATGGCTACACCTTC

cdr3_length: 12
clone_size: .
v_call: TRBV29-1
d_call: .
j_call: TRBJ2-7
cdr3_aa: CSASGADYEQYF
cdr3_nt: TGCAGCGCCTCAGGCGCGGACTACGAGCAGTACTTC

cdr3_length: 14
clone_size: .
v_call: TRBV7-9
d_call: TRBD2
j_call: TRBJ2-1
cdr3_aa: CASSSAGGRGEQFF
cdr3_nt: TGTGCCAGCAGCTCCGCCGGAGGGAGGGGTGAGCAGTTCTTC

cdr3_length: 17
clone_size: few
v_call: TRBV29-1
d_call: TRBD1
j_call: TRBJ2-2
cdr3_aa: CSAVTGGWTLNAGELFF
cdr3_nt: TGCAGCGCTGTAACAGGGGGATGGACCCTTAACGCCGGGGAGCTGTTTTTT

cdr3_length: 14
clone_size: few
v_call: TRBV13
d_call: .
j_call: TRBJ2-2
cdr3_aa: CASSSEGGTGELFF
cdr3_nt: TGTGCCAGCAGCTCCGAGGGTGGGACCGGGGAGCTGTTTTTT

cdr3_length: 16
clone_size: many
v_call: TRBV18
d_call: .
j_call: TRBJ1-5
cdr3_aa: CASSGGFPYSNQPQHF
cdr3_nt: TGTGCCAGTTCAGGAGGGTTCCCGTATAGCAATCAGCCCCAGCATTTT

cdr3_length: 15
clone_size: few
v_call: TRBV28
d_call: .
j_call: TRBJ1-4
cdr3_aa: CASSLVSATNEKLFF
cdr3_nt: TGTGCCAGCAGTTTGGTCTCCGCAACTAATGAAAAACTGTTTTTT

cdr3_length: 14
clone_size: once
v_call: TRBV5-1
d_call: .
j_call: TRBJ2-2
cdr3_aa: CASSLSQNTGELFF
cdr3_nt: TGCGCCAGCAGCTTGTCTCAGAACACCGGGGAGCTGTTTTTT

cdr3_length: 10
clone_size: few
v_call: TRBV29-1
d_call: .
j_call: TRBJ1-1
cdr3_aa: CSVVISEAFF
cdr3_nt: TGCAGCGTTGTGATTTCTGAAGCTTTCTTT

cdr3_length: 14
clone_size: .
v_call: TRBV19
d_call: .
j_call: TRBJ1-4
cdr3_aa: CASSPGRRNEKLFF
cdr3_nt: TGTGCCAGTAGCCCGGGACGGCGAAATGAAAAACTGTTTTTT

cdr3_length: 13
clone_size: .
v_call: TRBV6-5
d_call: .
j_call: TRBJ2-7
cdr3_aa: CASTTPGLNEQYF
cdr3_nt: TGTGCCAGCACCACCCCAGGGCTTAACGAGCAGTACTTC

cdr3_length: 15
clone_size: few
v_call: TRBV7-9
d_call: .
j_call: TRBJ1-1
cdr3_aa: CASSLGRGGDTEAFF
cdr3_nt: TGTGCCAGCAGCTTAGGAAGAGGAGGTGACACTGAAGCTTTCTTT

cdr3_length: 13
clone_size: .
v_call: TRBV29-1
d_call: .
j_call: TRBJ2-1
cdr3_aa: CSALRGLGTGEFF
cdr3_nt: TGCAGCGCCCTTCGGGGACTTGGGACCGGAGAGTTCTTC